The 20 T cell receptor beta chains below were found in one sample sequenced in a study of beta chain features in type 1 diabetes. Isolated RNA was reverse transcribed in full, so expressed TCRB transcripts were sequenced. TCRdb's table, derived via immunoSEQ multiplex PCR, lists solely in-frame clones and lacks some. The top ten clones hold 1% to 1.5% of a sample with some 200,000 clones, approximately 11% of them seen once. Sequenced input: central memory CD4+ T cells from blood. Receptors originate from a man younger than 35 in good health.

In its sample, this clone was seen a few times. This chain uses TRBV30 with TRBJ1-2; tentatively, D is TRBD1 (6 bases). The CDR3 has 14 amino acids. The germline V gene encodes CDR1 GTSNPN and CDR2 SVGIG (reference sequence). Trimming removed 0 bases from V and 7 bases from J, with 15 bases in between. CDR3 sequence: CAWSVRGATLGYTF. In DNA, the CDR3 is TGTGCCTGGAGTGTACGGGGGGCGACTCTTGGCTACACCTTC.

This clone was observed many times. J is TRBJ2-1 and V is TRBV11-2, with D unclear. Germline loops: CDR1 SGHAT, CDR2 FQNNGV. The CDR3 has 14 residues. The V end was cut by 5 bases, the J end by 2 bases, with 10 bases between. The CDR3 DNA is TGTGCCAGCAGCCAAGGCTACGCCTACAATGAGCAGTTCTTC. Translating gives CASSQGYAYNEQFF.

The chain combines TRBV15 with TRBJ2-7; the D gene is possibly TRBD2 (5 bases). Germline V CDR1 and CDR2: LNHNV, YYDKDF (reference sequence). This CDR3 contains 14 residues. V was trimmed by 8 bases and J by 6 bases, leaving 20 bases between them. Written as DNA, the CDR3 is TGTGCCACCGGAGAAATAGGACGGGGTAGCGAGCAGTACTTC. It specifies CATGEIGRGSEQYF.

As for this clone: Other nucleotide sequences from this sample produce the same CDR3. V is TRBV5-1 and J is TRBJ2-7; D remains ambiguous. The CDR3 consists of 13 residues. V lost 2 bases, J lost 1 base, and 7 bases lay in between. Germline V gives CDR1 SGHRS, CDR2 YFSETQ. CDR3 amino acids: CASSLSVSYEQYF. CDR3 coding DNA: TGCGCCAGCAGCTTAAGCGTTTCCTACGAGCAGTACTTC.

This CDR3 is CASSFGPRAGTGELFF. DNA for the CDR3: TGCGCCAGCAGCTTTGGGCCCCGAGCTGGAACCGGGGAGCTGTTTTTT. The gene calls are TRBV5-1 and TRBJ2-2, with D unclear. The CDR3 length is 16 residues. The V gene lost 2 bases and the J gene lost 5 bases, with 16 bases spanning the gap. Germline CDR1 reads SGHRS; CDR2 reads YFSETQ.

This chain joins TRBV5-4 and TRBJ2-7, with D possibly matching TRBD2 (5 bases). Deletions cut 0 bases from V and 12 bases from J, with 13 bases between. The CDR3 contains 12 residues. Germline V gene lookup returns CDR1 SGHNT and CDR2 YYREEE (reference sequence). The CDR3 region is CASSLDRGVLYF. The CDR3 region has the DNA TGTGCCAGCAGCTTGGATCGGGGAGTTCTGTACTTC.

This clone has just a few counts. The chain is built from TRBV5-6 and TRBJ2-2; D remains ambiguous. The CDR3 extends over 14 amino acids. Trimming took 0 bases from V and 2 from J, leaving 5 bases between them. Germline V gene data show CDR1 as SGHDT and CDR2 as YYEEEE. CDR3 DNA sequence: TGTGCCAGCAGCTTGGCCCCAAACACCGGGGAGCTGTTTTTT. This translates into CASSLAPNTGELFF.

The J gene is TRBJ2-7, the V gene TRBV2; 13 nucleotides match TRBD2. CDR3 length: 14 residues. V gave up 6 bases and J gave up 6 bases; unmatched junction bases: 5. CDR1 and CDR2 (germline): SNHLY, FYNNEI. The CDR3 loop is CASRRTSGSAEQYF. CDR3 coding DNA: TGTGCCAGCAGGCGGACTAGCGGGAGTGCCGAGCAGTACTTC.

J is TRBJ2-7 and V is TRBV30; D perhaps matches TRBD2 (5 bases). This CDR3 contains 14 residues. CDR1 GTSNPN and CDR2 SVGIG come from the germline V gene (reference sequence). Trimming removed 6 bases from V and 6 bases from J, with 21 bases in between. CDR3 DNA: TGTGCCTGTGAGAGGGAACCCCGAACGGGCGAGCAGTACTTC. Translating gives CACEREPRTGEQYF.

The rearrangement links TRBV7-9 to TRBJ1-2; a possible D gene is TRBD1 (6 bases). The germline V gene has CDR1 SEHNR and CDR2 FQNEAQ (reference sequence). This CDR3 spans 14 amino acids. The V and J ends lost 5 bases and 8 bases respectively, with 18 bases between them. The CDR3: CASSQDRQVGGYTF. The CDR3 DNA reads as TGTGCCAGCAGCCAGGACAGACAGGTGGGAGGCTACACCTTC.

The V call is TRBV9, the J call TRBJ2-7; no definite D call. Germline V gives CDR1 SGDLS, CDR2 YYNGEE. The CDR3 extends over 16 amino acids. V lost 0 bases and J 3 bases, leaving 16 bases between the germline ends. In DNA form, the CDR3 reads TGTGCCAGCAGCGTAGGGGCAGGCACGGCATACTACGAGCAGTACTTC. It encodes CASSVGAGTAYYEQYF.

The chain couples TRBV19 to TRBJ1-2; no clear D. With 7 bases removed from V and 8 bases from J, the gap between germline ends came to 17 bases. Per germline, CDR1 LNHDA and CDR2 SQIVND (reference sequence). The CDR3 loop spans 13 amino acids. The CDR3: CASTDRTGKGYTF. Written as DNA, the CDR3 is TGTGCCAGTACCGATCGGACGGGTAAAGGCTACACCTTC.

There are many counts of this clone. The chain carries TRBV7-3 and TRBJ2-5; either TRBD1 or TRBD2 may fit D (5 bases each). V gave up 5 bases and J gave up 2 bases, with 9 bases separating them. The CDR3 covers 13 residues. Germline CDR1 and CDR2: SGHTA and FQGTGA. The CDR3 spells CASSQGRQETQYF. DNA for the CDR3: TGTGCCAGCAGCCAGGGACGGCAAGAGACCCAGTACTTC.

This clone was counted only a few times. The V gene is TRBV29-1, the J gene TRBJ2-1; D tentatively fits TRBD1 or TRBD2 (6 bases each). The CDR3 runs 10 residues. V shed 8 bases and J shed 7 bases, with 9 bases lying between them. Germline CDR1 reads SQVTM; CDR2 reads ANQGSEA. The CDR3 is CSIGGNEQFF. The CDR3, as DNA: TGCAGCATAGGGGGGAATGAGCAGTTCTTC.

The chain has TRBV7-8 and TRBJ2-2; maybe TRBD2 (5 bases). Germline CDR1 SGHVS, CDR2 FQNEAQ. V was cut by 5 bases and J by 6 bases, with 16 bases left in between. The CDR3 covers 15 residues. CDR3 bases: TGTGCCAGCAGCCAGCCGGCCGGAGGCGCCGGGGAGCTGTTTTTT. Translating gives CASSQPAGGAGELFF.

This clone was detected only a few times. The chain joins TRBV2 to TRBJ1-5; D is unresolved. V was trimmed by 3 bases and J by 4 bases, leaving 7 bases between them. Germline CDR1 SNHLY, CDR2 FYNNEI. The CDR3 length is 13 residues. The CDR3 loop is CASSDGLNQPQHF. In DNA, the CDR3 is TGTGCCAGCAGTGATGGCCTAAATCAGCCCCAGCATTTT.

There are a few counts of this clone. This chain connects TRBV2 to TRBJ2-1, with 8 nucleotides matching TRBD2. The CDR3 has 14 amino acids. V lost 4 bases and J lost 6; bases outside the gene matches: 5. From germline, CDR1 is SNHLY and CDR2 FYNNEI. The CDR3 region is CASSARLAGNEQFF. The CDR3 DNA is TGTGCCAGCAGTGCGAGGCTAGCGGGCAATGAGCAGTTCTTC.

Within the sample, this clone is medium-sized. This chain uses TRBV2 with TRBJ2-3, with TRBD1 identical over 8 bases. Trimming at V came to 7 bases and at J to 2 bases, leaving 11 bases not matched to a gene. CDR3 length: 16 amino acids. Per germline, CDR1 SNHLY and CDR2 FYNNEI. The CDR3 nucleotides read TGTGCCAGCAAACGATCCAGGACAGGGCCCACAGATACGCAGTATTTT. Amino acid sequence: CASKRSRTGPTDTQYF.

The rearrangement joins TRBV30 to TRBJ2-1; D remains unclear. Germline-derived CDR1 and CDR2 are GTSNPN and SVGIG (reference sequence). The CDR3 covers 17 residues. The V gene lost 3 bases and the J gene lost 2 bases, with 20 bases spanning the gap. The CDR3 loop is CAWRKGRFSAAYNEQFF. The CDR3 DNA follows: TGTGCCTGGAGGAAAGGTCGGTTCAGCGCGGCCTACAATGAGCAGTTCTTC.

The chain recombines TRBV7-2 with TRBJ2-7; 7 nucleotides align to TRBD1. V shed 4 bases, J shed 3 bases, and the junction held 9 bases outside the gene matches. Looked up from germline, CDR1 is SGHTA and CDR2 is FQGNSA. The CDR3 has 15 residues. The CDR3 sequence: CASSSVRTGSYEQYF. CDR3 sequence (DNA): TGTGCCAGCAGCTCGGTCCGGACAGGCAGCTACGAGCAGTACTTC.